This is a list of T cell receptor beta chains from one sample in a study of T-cell memory formation after mild COVID-19. TCRdb redid the calling of the 5' RACE reads with MiXCR, one entry per CDR3 protein. The sample includes about 170,000 distinct CDR3 sequences, 10% to 15% of them seen just once. The specimen sequenced was PBMCs or a T cell subset sorted from them (not recorded which). All receptors come from a young man who had mild COVID-19 (a few samples of this study predate the infection). Cell type and time point are not known. Each CDR3 is given with its conserved first and last residue. A D gene is named only where the DNA matches it firmly. Clone sizes are given selectively: once, few, many, or a class where the clone is expanded.

D gene	clone size	V gene	J gene	CDR3 DNA	CDR3 protein
TRBD1	-	TRBV5-1	TRBJ1-1	TGCGCCAGCAGCTCGACCCCGGGACAGGGGAACACTGAAGCTTTCTTT	CASSSTPGQGNTEAFF
-	few	TRBV7-9	TRBJ2-1	TGTGCCAGCAGTCTAGAGGGAAAGGAGCAGTTCTTC	CASSLEGKEQFF
-	many	TRBV7-6	TRBJ2-7	TGTGCCAGCAGCTTATGGGGAGGCAGTTCCTACGAGCAGTACTTC	CASSLWGGSSYEQYF
-	-	TRBV7-9	TRBJ1-1	TGTGCCAGCAGCAGAGGGTGGAACACTGAAGCTTTCTTT	CASSRGWNTEAFF
-	few	TRBV6-1	TRBJ1-2	TGTGCCAGCAGTGAGAGCCAGGGTGGCTATGGCTACACCTTC	CASSESQGGYGYTF
-	few	TRBV7-7	TRBJ2-1	TGTGCTAGCAGCTTAGGAGCAGGGGCTGAGGGGGAGCAGTTCTTC	CASSLGAGAEGEQFF
-	few	TRBV7-2	TRBJ1-1	TGTGCCAGCAGCTTATACCACTCGAACACTGAAGCTTTCTTT	CASSLYHSNTEAFF
TRBD1	few	TRBV15	TRBJ1-1	TGTGCCACCAGCTGGGGGTGGGACAGGGCAGGCACTGAAGCTTTCTTT	CATSWGWDRAGTEAFF
-	many	TRBV5-1	TRBJ1-1	TGCGCCAGCAGCTTAGGTGCCGGCACTGAAGCTTTCTTT	CASSLGAGTEAFF
-	few	TRBV20-1	TRBJ1-6	TGCAGTGCTAGAGATTTGCGGGGACGTGGATCACCCCTCCACTTT	CSARDLRGRGSPLHF
-	few	TRBV9	TRBJ1-6	TGTGCCAGCAGCCCCGGACTGAGCTCCTATAATTCACCCCTCCACTTT	CASSPGLSSYNSPLHF
TRBD1	-	TRBV5-1	TRBJ2-2	TGCGCCAGCAGCCAGGACAGGGGACGGGCCGGGGAGCTGTTTTTT	CASSQDRGRAGELFF
-	-	TRBV15	TRBJ2-6	TGTGCCACCAGCCAGGATTTCTCTGGGGCCAACGTCCTGACTTTC	CATSQDFSGANVLTF
TRBD1	many	TRBV9	TRBJ2-5	TGTGCCAGCAGCCCCGGACAGGGCCGAGAGACCCAGTACTTC	CASSPGQGRETQYF
TRBD1	-	TRBV12-3/TRBV12-4	TRBJ1-5	TGTGCCAGCAGTCAAGGAACAGGGGGCTCACCGCCCCAGCATTTT	CASSQGTGGSPPQHF
-	-	TRBV5-4	TRBJ1-4	TGTGCCAGCAGCTTGGACGCCCCCGGGGTCGATGAAAAACTGTTTTTT	CASSLDAPGVDEKLFF
-	many	TRBV7-2	TRBJ2-4	TGTGCCAGCAGCTTAGTCGCGGCCCAATGGGATCAGTACTTC	CASSLVAAQWDQYF
-	-	TRBV6-2/TRBV6-3	TRBJ2-4	TGTGCCAGCAGTTGGGCAGGGCTGATTCAGTACTTC	CASSWAGLIQYF
-	few	TRBV5-1	TRBJ1-2	TGCGCCAGCAGCTCTCAGGGAGAAGGAGGCTACACCTTC	CASSSQGEGGYTF
-	-	TRBV11-3	TRBJ2-1	TGTGCCAGCAGCCTGCGACTAGTTCCCCACAATGAGCAGTTCTTC	CASSLRLVPHNEQFF
TRBD2	few	TRBV4-1	TRBJ2-3	TGCGCCAGCAGCCAACCCCGGCTGCTCGCGGGGGGGCGTCGTATAGATACGCAGTATTTT	CASSQPRLLAGGRRIDTQYF
-	few	TRBV7-3	TRBJ1-1	TGTGCCAGCAGCTTAAGTGGGTTGCCAGAAGCTTTCTTT	CASSLSGLPEAFF
-	few	TRBV24-1	TRBJ1-5	TGTGCCACCAGTAGCTCCAATCAGCCCCAGCATTTT	CATSSSNQPQHF
TRBD2	few	TRBV29-1	TRBJ2-3	TGCAGCGCTAGCGGGGGGGACACAGATACGCAGTATTTT	CSASGGDTDTQYF
-	-	TRBV11-2	TRBJ2-1	TGTGCCAGCAGCTTAGGTTCGGCGACTTCCTCCTACAATGAGCAGTTCTTC	CASSLGSATSSYNEQFF
-	-	TRBV7-2	TRBJ2-3	TGTGCCAGCAGCTTCCGGGACGGCCCCTCTAGCACAGATACGCAGTATTTT	CASSFRDGPSSTDTQYF
TRBD2	few	TRBV6-5	TRBJ2-7	TGTGCCAGCAGTTCCCTGGGGAGGCTAGCGGGAGCCTACGAGCAGTACTTC	CASSSLGRLAGAYEQYF
TRBD1	-	TRBV5-1	TRBJ2-2	TGCGCCAGCAGCGACAGGGGGAAGAACACCGGGGAGCTGTTTTTT	CASSDRGKNTGELFF
-	-	TRBV5-4	TRBJ1-1	TGTGCCGTTGGGGAGATGAACACTGAAGCTTTCTTT	CAVGEMNTEAFF
-	-	TRBV27	TRBJ1-5	TGTGCCAGCAGTTTAACGGCCAGGGGAGGGAGCAATCAGCCCCAGCATTTT	CASSLTARGGSNQPQHF
-	-	TRBV15	TRBJ2-4	TGTGCCACCAGCAGAGATCGTGGCCCCAGGGGCATTCAGTACTTC	CATSRDRGPRGIQYF
-	-	TRBV7-9	TRBJ1-4	TGTGCCAGCAGCCGTACCTTTTCAGCAACTAATGAAAAACTGTTTTTT	CASSRTFSATNEKLFF
-	-	TRBV6-2/TRBV6-3	TRBJ2-7	TGTGCCAGCAGTCACAGAGATATACCTCTCAGAGACTGGGCCTCCTACGAGCAGTACTTC	CASSHRDIPLRDWASYEQYF
-	few	TRBV11-2	TRBJ2-5	TGTGCCAGCAGCTTAGGAACTTTAGTGCAAGAGACCCAGTACTTC	CASSLGTLVQETQYF
TRBD1	many	TRBV5-5	TRBJ2-2	TGTGCCAGCAGCTTGCGGCAGGGGGCCATCACCGGGGAGCTGTTTTTT	CASSLRQGAITGELFF
-	-	TRBV6-2/TRBV6-3	TRBJ2-5	TGTGCCAGCAGTTACTGGGAGACCCAGTACTTC	CASSYWETQYF
TRBD1	-	TRBV4-2	TRBJ2-3	TGTGCCAGCAGCGCAGTCCCGGGACAGGGGGAGGACACAGATACGCAGTATTTT	CASSAVPGQGEDTDTQYF
-	few	TRBV18	TRBJ1-6	TGTGCCAGCTCACGGAATGAACAGACTTCACCCCTCCACTTT	CASSRNEQTSPLHF
-	few	TRBV4-1	TRBJ1-2	TGCGCCAGCAGCCAAGATGGCAGGAGCTACACCTTC	CASSQDGRSYTF
-	many	TRBV5-6	TRBJ2-2	TGTGCCAGCAGCTTGGGTCCCCCCAGCAACACCGGGGAGCTGTTTTTT	CASSLGPPSNTGELFF
-	many	TRBV7-9	TRBJ2-1	TGTGCCAGCAGTGTGGGGTTTTTGGTCGAGCAGTTCTTC	CASSVGFLVEQFF
-	-	TRBV10-3	TRBJ2-5	TGTGCCATCACCGGGACACCTCAAGAGACCCAGTACTTC	CAITGTPQETQYF
-	-	TRBV11-2	TRBJ1-2	TGTGCCAGCAGCGGCTTCGTCAGGGGTTGGTATGGCTACACCTTC	CASSGFVRGWYGYTF